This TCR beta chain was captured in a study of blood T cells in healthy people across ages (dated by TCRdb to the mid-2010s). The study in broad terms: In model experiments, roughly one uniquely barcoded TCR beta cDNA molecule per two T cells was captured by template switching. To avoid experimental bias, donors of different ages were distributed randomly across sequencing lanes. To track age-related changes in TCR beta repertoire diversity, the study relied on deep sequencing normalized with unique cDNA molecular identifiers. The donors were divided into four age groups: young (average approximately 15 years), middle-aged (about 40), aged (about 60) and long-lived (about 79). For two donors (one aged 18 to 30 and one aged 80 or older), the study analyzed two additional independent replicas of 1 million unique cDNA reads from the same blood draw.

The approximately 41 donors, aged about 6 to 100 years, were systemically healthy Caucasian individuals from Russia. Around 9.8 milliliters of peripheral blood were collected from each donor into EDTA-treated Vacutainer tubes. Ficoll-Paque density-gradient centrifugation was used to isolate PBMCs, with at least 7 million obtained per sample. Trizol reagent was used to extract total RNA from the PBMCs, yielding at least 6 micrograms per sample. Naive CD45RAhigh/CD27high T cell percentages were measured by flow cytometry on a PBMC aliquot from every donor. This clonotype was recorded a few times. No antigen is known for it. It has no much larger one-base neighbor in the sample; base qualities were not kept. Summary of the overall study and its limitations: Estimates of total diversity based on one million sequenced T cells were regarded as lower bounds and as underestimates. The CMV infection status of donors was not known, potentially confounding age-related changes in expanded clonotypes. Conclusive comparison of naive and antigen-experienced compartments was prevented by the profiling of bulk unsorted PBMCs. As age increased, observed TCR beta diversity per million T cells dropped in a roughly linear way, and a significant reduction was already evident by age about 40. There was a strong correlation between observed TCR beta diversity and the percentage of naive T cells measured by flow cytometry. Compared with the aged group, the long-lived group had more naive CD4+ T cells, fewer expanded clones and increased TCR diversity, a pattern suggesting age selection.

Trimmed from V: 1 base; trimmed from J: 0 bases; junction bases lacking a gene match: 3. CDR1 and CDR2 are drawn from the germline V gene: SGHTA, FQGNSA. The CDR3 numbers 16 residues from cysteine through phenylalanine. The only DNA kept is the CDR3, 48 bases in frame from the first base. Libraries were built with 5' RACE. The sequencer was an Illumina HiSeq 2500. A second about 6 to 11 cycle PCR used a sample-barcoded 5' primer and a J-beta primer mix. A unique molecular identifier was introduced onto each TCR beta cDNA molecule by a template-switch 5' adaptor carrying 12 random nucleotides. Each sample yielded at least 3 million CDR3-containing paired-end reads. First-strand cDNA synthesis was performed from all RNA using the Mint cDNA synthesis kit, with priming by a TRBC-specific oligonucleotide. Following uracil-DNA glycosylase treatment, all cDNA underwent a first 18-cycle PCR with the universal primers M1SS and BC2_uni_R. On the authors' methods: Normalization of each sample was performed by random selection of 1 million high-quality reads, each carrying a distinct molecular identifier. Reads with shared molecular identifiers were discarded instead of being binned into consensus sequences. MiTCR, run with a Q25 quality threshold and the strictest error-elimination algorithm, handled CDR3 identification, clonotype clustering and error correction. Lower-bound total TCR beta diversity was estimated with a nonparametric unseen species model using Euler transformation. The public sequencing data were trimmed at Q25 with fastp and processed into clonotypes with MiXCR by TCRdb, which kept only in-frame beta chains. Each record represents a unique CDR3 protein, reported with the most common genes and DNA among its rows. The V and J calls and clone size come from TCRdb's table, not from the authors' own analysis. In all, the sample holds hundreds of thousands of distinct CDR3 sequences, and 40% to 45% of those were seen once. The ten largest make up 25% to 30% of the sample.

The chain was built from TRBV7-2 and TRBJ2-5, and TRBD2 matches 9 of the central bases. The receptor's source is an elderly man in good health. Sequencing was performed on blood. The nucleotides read TGTGCCAGCAGCTTAGGGATAGCGGGAGACCAAGAGACCCAGTACTTC. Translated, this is CASSLGIAGDQETQYF.